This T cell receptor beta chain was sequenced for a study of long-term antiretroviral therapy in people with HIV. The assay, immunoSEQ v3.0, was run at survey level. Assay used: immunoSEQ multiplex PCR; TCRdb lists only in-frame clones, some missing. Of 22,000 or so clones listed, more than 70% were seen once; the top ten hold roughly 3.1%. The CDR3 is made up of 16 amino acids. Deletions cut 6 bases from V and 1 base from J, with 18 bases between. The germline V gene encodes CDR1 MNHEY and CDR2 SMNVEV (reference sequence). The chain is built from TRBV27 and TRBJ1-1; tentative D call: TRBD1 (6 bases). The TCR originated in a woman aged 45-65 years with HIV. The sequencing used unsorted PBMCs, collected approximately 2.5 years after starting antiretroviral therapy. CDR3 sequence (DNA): TGTGCCAGCAGCAATCTGGGAAACAGGGAGAACACTGAAGCTTTCTTT. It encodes CASSNLGNRENTEAFF.